This TCR beta chain was captured by sequencing in a study of cytomegalovirus exposure and HLA in healthy donors. At the time of sampling, donors were nominally healthy, though unrecorded immune exposures were likely. Study-level points and caveats: It was reportedly the case that the classifier diagnosed cytomegalovirus status with high specificity and sensitivity.

Turning to this clone: Its antigen is currently unknown.

Primers: 60 Vbeta forward and 13 Jbeta reverse. Profiling relied on immunoSEQ multiplex PCR, and the TCRdb table lists in-frame clones only, not all of them. The sample lists roughly 110,000 clones, about 71% occurring once. V dropped 9 bases and J dropped 7; count of bases not matched to a gene: 14. The germline CDR1 and CDR2 sequences are MNHNS and SASEGT. The CDR3 sequence is 15 residues long. This clonotype originated in a boy younger than 18 in good health and CMV-seronegative. V and J are TRBV6-1 and TRBJ2-3, with 9 bases identical to TRBD1. The specimen was PBMCs. As DNA, the CDR3 is TGTGCCAGGCAACCCCGGGACAGGGTGAACCATACGCAGTATTTT. Translation: CARQPRDRVNHTQYF.